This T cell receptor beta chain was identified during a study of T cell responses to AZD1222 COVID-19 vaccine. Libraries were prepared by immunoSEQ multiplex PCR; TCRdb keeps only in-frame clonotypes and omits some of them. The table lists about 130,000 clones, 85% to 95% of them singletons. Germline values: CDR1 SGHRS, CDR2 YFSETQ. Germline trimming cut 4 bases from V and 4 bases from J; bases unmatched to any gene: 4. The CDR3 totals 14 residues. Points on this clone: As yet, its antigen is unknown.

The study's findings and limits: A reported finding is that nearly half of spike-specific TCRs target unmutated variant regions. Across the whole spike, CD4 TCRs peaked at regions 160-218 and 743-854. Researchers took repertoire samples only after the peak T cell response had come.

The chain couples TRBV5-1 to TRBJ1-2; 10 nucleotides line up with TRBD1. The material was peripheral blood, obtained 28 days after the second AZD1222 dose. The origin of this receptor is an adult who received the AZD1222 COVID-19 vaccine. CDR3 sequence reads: CASSAGTGAYGYTF. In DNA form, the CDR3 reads TGCGCCAGCAGCGCCGGGACAGGGGCCTATGGCTACACCTTC.